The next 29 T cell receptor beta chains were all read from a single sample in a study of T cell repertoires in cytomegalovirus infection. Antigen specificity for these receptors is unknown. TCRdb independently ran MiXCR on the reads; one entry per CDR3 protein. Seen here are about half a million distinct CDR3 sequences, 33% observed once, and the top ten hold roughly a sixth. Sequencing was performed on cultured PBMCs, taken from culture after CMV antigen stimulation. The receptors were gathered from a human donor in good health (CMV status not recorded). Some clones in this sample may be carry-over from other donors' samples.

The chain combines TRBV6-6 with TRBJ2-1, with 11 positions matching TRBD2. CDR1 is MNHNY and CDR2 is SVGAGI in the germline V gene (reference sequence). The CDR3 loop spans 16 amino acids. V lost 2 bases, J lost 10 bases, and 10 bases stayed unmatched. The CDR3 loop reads CASSYLTSGSMNEQFF. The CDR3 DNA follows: TGTGCCAGCAGTTACCTCACTAGCGGGAGCATGAACGAGCAGTTCTTC.

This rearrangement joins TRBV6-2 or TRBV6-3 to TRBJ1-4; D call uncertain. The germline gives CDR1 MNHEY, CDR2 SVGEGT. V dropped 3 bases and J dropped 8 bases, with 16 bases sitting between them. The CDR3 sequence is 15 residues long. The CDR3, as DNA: TGTGCCAGCAGTTATTCGACGGCTGGGGAGGAAAAACTGTTTTTT. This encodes CASSYSTAGEEKLFF.

CDR3 residues: CASNLQPPASGSYETGELFF. DNA for the CDR3: TGTGCCAGCAACCTACAACCCCCAGCTAGCGGGTCCTATGAGACCGGGGAGCTGTTTTTT. The J gene is TRBJ2-2, the V gene TRBV12-3 or TRBV12-4, with TRBD2 matching over 8 bases. CDR3 length: 20 amino acids. Germline trimming cut 7 bases from V and 5 bases from J; bases unmatched to any gene: 24.

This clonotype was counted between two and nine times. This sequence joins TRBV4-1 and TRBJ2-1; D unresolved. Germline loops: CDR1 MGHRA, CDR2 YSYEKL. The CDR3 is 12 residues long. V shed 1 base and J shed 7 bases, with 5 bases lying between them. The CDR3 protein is CASSQAPNEQFF. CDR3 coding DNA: TGCGCCAGCAGCCAAGCGCCGAATGAGCAGTTCTTC.

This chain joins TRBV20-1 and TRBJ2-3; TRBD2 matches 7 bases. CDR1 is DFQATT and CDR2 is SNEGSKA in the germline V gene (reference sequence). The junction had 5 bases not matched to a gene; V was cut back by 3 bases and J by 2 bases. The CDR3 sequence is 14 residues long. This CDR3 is CSASQRGPTDTQYF. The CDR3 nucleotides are TGCAGTGCTAGCCAGCGGGGCCCCACAGATACGCAGTATTTT.

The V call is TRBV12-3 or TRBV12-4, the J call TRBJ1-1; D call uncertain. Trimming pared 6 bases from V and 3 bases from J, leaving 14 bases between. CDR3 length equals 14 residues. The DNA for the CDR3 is TGTGCCAGCAGCCGCGGGAGGACGGACACTGAAGCTTTCTTT. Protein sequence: CASSRGRTDTEAFF.

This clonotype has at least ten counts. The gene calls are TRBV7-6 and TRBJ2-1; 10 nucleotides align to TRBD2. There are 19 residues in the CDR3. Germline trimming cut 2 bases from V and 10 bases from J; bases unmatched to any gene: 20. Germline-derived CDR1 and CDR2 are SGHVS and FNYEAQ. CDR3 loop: CASSLNYYETSGISWEQFF. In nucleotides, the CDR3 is TGTGCCAGCAGCTTAAATTATTACGAAACTAGCGGGATTTCATGGGAGCAGTTCTTC.

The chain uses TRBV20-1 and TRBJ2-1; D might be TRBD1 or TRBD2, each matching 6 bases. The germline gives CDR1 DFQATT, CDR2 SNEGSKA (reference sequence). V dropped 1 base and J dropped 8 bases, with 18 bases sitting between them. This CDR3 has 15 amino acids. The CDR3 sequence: CSARGGLARGHEQFF. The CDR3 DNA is TGCAGTGCTAGAGGGGGGCTAGCGAGGGGCCATGAGCAGTTCTTC.

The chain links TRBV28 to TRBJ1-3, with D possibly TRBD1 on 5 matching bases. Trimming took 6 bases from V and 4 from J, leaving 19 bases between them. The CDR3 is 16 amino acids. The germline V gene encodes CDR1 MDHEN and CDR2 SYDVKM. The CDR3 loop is CASSLPGVQAGNTIYF. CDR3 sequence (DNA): TGTGCCAGCAGCCTCCCGGGGGTTCAAGCCGGAAACACCATATATTTT.

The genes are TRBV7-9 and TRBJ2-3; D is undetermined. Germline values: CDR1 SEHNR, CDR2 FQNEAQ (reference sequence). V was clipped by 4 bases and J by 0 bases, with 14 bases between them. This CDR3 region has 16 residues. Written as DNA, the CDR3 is TGTGCCAGCAGCTCGGCGGCCGCCCTTAGCACAGATACGCAGTATTTT. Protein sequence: CASSSAAALSTDTQYF.

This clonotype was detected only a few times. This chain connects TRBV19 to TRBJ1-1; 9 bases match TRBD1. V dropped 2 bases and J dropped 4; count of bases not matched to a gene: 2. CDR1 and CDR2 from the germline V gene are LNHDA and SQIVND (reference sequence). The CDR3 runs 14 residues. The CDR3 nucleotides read TGTGCCAGTAGTATAACAGGGGGCGTCACTGAAGCTTTCTTT. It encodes CASSITGGVTEAFF. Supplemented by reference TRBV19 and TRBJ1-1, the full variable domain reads DGGITQSPKYLFRKEGQNVTLSCEQNLNHDAMYWYRQDPGQGLRLIYYSQIVNDFQKGDIAEGYSVSREKKESFPLTVTSAQKNPTAFYLCASSITGGVTEAFFGQGTRLTVV.

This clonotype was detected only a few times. As DNA, the CDR3 is TGTGCCAGCAGACCGGGGCTTAATGAAAAACTGTTTTTT. It translates to CASRPGLNEKLFF. The J gene is TRBJ1-4, the V gene TRBV6-1; D may be TRBD1 (5 bases). Germline V lookup: CDR1 MNHNS, CDR2 SASEGT. V lost 6 bases to trimming and J lost 4 bases, with 9 bases between them. The CDR3 runs to 13 residues.

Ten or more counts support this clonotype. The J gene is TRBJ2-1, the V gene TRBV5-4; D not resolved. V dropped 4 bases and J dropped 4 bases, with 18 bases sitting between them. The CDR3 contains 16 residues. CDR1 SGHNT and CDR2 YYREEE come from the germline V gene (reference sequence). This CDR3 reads CASSPDRTPGYNEQFF. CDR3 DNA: TGTGCCAGCAGCCCCGACCGGACCCCAGGATACAATGAGCAGTTCTTC.

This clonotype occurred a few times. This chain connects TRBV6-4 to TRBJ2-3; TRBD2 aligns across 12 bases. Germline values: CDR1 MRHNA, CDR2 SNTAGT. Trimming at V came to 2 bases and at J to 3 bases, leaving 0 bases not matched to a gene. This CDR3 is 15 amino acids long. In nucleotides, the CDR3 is TGTGCCAGCAGTGACACTAGCGGGAGGACAGATACGCAGTATTTT. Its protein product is CASSDTSGRTDTQYF.

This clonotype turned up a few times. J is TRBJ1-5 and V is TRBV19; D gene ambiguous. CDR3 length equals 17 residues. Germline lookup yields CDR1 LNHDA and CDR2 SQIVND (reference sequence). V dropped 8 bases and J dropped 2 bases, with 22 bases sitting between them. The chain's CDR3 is CASGKVPGEPGNQPQHF. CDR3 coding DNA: TGTGCCAGTGGTAAGGTTCCTGGGGAACCGGGCAATCAGCCCCAGCATTTT.

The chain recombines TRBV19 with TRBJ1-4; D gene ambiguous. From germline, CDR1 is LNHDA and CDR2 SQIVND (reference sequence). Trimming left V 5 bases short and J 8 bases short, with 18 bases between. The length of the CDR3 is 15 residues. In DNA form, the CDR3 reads TGTGCCAGTAGTCCCCCTGGGATGTTTGAGGAAAAACTGTTTTTT. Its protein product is CASSPPGMFEEKLFF.

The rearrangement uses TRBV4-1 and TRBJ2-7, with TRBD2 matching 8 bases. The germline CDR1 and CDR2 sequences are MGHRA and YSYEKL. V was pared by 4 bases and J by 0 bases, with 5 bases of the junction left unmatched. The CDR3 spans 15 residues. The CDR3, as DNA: TGCGCCAGCAGCCGCTTCGGGGGGGCCTCCTACGAGCAGTACGTC. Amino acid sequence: CASSRFGGASYEQYV.

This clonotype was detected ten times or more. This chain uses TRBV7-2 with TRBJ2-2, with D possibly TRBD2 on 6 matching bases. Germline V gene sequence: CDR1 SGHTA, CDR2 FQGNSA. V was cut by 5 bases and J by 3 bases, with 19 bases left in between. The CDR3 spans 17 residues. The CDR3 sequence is CASSEFQLAGYTGELFF. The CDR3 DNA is TGTGCCAGCAGCGAGTTTCAACTAGCAGGGTACACCGGGGAGCTGTTTTTT.

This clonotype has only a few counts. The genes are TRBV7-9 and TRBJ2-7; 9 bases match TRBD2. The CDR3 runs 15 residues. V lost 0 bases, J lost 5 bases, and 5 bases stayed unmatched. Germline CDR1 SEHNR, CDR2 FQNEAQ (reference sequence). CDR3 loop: CASSLAGLAGHEQYF. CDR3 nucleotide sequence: TGTGCCAGCAGCTTAGCGGGACTAGCAGGCCACGAGCAGTACTTC. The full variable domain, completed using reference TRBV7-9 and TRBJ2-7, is DTGVSQNPRHKITKRGQNVTFRCDPISEHNRLYWYRQTLGQGPEFLTYFQNEAQLEKSRLLSDRFSAERPKGSFSTLEIQRTEQGDSAMYLCASSLAGLAGHEQYFGPGTRLTVT.

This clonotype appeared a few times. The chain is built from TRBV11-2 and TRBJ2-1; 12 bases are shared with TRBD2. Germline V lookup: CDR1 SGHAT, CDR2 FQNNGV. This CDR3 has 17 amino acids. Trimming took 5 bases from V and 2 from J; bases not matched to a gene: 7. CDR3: CASSPGLAGGPYNEQFF. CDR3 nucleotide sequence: TGTGCCAGCAGCCCAGGGCTAGCGGGAGGGCCCTACAATGAGCAGTTCTTC. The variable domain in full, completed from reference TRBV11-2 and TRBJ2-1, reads EAGVAQSPRYKIIEKRQSVAFWCNPISGHATLYWYQQILGQGPKLLIQFQNNGVVDDSQLPKDRFSAERLKGVDSTLKIQPAKLEDSAVYLCASSPGLAGGPYNEQFFGPGTRLTVL.

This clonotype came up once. Here the CDR3 reads CASSYISGVPYEQYV. In DNA form, the CDR3 reads TGTGCCAGCAGTTACATCAGTGGGGTCCCCTACGAGCAGTACGTC. The rearrangement links TRBV6-6 to TRBJ2-7, with D uncertain. Looked up from germline, CDR1 is MNHNY and CDR2 is SVGAGI (reference sequence). The V and J ends lost 2 bases and 2 bases respectively, with 13 bases between them. CDR3 length equals 15 residues.

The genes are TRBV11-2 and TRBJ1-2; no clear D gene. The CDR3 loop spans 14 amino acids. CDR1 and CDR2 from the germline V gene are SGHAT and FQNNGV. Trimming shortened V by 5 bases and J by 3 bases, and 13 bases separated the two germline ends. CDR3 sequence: CASSPTLGYYGYTF. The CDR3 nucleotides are TGTGCCAGCAGCCCCACTCTCGGTTACTATGGCTACACCTTC.

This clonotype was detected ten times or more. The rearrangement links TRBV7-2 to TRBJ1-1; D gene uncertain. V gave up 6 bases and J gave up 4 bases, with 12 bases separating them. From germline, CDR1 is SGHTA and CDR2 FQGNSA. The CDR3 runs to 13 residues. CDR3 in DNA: TGTGCCAGCAGATATCTCATGACCACTGAAGCTTTCTTT. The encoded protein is CASRYLMTTEAFF.

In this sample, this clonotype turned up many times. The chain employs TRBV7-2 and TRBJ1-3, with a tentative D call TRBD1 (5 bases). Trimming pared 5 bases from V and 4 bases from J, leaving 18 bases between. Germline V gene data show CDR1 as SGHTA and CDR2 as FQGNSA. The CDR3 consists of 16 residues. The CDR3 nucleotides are TGTGCCAGCAGCCCGAGACAGCGATATCAAGGAAACACCATATATTTT. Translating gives CASSPRQRYQGNTIYF.

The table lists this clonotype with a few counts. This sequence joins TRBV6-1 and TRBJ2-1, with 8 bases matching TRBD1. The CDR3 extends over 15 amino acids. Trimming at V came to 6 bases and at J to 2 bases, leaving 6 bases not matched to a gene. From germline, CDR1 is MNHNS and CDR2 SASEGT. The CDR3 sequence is CASSSKQGAYNEQFF. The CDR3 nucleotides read TGTGCCAGCAGCTCGAAACAGGGGGCCTACAATGAGCAGTTCTTC.

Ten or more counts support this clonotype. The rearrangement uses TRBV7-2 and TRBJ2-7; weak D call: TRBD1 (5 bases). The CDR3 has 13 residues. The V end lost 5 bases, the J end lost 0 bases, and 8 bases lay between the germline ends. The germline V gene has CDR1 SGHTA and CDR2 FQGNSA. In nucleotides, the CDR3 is TGTGCCAGCAGCCCCGACAGCTCCTACGAGCAGTACTTC. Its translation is CASSPDSSYEQYF.

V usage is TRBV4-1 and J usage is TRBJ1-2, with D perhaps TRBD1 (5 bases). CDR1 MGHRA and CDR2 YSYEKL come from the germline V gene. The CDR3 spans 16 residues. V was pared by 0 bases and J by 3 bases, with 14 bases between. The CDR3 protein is CASSQELQGFDYGYTF. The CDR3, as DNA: TGCGCCAGCAGCCAAGAATTGCAGGGATTCGACTATGGCTACACCTTC.

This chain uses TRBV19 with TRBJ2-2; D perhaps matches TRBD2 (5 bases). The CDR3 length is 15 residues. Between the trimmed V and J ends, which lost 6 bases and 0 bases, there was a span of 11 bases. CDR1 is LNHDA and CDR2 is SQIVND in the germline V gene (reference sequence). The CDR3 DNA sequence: TGTGCCAGTAGACTAGAGGAAGCGAACACCGGGGAGCTGTTTTTT. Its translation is CASRLEEANTGELFF.

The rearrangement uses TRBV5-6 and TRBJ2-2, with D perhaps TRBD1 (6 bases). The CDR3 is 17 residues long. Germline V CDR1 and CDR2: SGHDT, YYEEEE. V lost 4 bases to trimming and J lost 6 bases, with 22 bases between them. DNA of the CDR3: TGTGCCAGCAGCCCGCGGTGGCGACAGGACGATTCCGGGGAGCTGTTTTTT. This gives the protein CASSPRWRQDDSGELFF.